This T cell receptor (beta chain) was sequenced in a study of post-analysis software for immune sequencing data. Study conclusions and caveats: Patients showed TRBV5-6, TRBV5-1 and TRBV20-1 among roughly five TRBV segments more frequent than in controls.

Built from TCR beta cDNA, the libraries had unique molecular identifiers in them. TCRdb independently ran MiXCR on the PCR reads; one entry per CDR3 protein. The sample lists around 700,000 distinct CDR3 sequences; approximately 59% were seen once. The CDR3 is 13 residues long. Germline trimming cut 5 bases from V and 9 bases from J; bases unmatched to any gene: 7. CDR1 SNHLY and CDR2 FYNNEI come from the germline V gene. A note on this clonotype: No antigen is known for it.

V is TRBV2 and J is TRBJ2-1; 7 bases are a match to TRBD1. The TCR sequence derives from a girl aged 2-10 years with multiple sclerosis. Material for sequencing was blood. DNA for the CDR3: TGTGCCAGCAGTCGGGCCAGGGGGTTTGAGCAGTTCTTC. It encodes CASSRARGFEQFF.